This TCR beta chain appears in the sequencing data of a study of T cells after yellow fever vaccination. General study results and limits: Clones from primary vaccination mostly reappeared after the booster (around 97% CD4, approximately 91% CD8).

This clonotype has only a few counts. The antigen is unknown. CDR1 LGHNT and CDR2 FRNRAP come from the germline V gene. The CDR3 spans 13 residues. Trimming shortened V by 4 bases and J by 7 bases, and 13 bases separated the two germline ends. TCRdb re-derived calls from the 5' RACE reads in MiXCR, one entry per CDR3 protein. The table lists a few hundred thousand distinct CDR3 sequences, about 4% of them singletons. The sequenced sample was PBMCs, obtained 5 days after the yellow fever booster vaccination. The chain recombines TRBV12-5 with TRBJ2-5; a weak D match, TRBD2 (5 bases). The sequence came from a man younger than 35 who received the YFV17D yellow fever vaccine. Written as DNA, the CDR3 is TGTGCTAGTGGTTCGACTCTCGCGGGGACCCAGTACTTC. This translates into CASGSTLAGTQYF. Complete variable domain (other parts from reference TRBV12-5 and TRBJ2-5): DARVTQTPRHKVTEMGQEVTMRCQPILGHNTVFWYRQTMMQGLELLAYFRNRAPLDDSGMPKDRFSAEMPDATLATLKIQPSEPRDSAVYFCASGSTLAGTQYFGPGTRLLVL.